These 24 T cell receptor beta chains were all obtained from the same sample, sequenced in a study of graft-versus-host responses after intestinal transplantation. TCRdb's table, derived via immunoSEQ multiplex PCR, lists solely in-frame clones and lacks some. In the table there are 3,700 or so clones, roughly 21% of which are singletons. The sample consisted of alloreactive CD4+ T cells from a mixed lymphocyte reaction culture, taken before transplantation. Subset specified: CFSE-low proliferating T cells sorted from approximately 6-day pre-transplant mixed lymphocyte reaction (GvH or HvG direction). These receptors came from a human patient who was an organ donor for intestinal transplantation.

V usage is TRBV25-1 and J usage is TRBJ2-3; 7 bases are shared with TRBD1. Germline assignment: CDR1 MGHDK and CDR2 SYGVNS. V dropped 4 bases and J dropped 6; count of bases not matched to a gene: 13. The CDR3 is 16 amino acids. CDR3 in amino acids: CASSGGIRGFLDTQYF. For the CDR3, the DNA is TGTGCCAGCAGTGGAGGGATCAGGGGGTTTTTGGATACGCAGTATTTT.

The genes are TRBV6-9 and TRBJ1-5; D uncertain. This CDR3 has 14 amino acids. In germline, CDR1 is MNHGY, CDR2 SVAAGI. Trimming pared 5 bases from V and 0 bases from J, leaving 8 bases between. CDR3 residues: CASSVAGSNQPQHF. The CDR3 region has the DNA TGTGCCAGCAGTGTGGCAGGTAGCAATCAGCCCCAGCATTTT.

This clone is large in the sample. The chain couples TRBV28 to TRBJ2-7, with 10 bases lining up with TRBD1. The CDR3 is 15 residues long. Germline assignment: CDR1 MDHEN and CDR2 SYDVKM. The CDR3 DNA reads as TGTGCCAGCACAATAACCGGGACAGGGGCCCCCTCTTCCGTCGTC. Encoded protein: CASTITGTGAPSSVV.

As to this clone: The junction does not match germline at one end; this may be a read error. CDR3 DNA: TGTGCCAGCAGTGAAGCTGGGGGGGGGCCCTTCAACTTT. It encodes CASSEAGGGPFNF. J is TRBJ1-6 and V is TRBV2, with TRBD1 as a possible D gene (6 bases). CDR3 length equals 13 residues. The V gene's germline CDR1 is SNHLY and CDR2 FYNNEI.

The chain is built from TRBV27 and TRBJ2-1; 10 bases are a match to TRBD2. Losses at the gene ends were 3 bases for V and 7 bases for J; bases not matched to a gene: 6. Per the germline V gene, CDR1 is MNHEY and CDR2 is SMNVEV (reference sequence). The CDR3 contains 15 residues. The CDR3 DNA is TGTGCCAGCAGTTTTTCTAGCGGGAGTTATAATGAGCAGTTCTTC. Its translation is CASSFSSGSYNEQFF.

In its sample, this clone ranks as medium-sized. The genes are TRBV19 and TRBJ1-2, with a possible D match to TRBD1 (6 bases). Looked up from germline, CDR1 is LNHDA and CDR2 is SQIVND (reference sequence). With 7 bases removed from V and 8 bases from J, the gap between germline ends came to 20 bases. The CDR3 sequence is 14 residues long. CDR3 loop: CASNGQIGLGGYTF. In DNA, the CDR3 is TGTGCCAGTAACGGACAGATAGGCCTGGGAGGCTACACCTTC.

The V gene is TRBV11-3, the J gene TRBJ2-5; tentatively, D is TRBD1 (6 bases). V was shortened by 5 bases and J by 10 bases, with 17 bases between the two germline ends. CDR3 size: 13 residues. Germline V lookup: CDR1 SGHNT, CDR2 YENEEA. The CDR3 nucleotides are TGTGCCAGCAGCGCCTGGGAAGGGGGTATCCAGTACTTC. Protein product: CASSAWEGGIQYF.

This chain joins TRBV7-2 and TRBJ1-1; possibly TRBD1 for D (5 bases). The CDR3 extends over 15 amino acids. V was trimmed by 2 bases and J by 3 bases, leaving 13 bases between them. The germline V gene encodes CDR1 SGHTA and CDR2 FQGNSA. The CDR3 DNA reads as TGTGCCAGCAGCTTATGGCAGGGAGGGCACACTGAAGCTTTCTTT. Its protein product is CASSLWQGGHTEAFF.

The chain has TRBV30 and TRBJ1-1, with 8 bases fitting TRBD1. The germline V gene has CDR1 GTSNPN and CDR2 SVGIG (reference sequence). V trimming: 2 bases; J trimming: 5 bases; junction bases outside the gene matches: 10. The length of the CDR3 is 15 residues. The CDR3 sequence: CAWSRPGGRWTEAFF. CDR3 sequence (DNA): TGTGCCTGGAGTCGGCCAGGGGGCAGATGGACTGAAGCTTTCTTT.

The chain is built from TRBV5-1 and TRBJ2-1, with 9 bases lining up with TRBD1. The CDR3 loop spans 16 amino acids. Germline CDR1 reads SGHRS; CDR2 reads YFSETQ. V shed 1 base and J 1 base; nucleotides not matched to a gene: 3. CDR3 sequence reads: CASSLWTGVSYNEQFF. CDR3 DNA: TGCGCCAGCAGCTTGTGGACAGGGGTTTCCTACAATGAGCAGTTCTTC.

Here the CDR3 reads CASSSVGGGKETQYF. In DNA form, the CDR3 reads TGTGCCAGCAGTTCCGTTGGGGGGGGCAAGGAGACCCAGTACTTC. The V call is TRBV27, the J call TRBJ2-5; weak D call: TRBD2 (7 bases). This CDR3 contains 15 residues. CDR1 is MNHEY, CDR2 SMNVEV, per germline (reference sequence). The V end was cut by 4 bases, the J end by 5 bases, with 17 bases between.

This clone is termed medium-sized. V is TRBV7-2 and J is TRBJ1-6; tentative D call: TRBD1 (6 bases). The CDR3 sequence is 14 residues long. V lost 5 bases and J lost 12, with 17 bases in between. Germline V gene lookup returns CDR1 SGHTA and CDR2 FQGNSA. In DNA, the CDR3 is TGTGCCAGCAGCCTTAGACAGGCCATGGGACCCCTCCACTTT. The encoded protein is CASSLRQAMGPLHF.

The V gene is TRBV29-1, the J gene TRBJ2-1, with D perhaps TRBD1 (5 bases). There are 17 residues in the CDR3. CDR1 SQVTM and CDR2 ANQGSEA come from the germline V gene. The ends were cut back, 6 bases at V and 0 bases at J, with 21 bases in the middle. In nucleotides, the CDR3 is TGCAGCGTGCCAGGGTGGTCAGCCCTCAACTCCTACAATGAGCAGTTCTTC. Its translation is CSVPGWSALNSYNEQFF.

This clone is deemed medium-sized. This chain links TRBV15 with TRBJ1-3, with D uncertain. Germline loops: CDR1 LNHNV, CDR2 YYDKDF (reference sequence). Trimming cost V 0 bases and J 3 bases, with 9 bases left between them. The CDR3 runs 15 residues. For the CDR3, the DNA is TGTGCCACCAGCAGAGATGGGCAGTTTGGAAACACCATATATTTT. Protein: CATSRDGQFGNTIYF.

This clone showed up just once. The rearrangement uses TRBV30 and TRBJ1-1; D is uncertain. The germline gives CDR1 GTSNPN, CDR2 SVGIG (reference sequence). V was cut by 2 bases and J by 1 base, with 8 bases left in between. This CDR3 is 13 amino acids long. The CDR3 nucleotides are TGTGCCTGGAGTAGGAGTCCGAACACTGAAGCTTTCTTT. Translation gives CAWSRSPNTEAFF.

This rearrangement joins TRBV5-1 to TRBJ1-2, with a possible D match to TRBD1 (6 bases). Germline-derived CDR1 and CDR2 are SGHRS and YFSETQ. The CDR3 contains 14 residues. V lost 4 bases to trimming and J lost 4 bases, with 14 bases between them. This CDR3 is CASSLQGIGYGYTF. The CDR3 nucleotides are TGCGCCAGCAGCCTGCAGGGGATTGGCTATGGCTACACCTTC.

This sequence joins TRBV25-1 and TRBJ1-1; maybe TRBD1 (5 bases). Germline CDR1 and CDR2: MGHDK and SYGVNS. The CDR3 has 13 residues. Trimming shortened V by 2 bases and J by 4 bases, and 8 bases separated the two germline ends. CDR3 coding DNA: TGTGCCAGCAGTGAAGGGGCCAGCACTGAAGCTTTCTTT. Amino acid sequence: CASSEGASTEAFF.

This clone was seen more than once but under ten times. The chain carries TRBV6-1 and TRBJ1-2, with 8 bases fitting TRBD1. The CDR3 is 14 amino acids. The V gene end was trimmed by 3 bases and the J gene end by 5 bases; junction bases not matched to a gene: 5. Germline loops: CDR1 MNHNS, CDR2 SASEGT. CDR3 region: CASSDRGPLYGYTF. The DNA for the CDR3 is TGTGCCAGCAGTGACAGGGGGCCCCTTTATGGCTACACCTTC.

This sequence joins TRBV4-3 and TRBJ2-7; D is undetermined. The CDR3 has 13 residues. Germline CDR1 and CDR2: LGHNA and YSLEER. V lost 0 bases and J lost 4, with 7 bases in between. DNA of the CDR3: TGCGCCAGCAGCCAAGATCACGGGTACGAGCAGTACGTC. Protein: CASSQDHGYEQYV.

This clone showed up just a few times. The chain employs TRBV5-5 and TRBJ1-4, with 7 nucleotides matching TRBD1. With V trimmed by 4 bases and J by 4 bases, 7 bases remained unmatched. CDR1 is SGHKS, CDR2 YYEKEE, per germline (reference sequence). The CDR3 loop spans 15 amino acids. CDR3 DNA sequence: TGTGCCAGCAGCCAATCCGGGACAGATAATGAAAAACTGTTTTTT. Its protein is CASSQSGTDNEKLFF.

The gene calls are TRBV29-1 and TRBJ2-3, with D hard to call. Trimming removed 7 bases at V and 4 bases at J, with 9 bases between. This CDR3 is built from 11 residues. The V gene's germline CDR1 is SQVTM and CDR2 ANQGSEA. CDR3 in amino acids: CSASGADTQYF. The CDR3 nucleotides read TGCAGCGCCAGTGGAGCAGATACGCAGTATTTT.

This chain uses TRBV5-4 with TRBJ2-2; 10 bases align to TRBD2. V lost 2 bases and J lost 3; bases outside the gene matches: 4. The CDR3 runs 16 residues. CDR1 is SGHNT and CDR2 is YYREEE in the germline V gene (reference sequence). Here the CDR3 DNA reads TGTGCCAGCAGCTTAGGGCTAGCGGGGGACACCGGGGAGCTGTTTTTT. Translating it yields CASSLGLAGDTGELFF.

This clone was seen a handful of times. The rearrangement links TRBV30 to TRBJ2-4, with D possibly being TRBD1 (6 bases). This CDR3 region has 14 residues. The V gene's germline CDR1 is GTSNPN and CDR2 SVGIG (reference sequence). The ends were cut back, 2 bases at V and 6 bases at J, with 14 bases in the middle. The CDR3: CAWSRTVARNIQYF. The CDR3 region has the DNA TGTGCCTGGAGTAGGACAGTTGCGCGAAACATTCAGTACTTC.

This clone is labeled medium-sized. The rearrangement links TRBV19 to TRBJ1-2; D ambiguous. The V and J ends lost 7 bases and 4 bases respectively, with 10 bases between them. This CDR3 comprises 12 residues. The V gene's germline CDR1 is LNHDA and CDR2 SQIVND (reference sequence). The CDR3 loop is CASTSDTYGYTF. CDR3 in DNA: TGTGCCAGTACCTCTGACACCTATGGCTACACCTTC.